Here is one T cell receptor (beta chain) with its context. Its matching antigen is unknown. This specimen comes from a study of cytomegalovirus exposure and HLA in healthy donors. Study-wide context: Among the roughly 370 genotyped donors, 81% were placed in the Caucasian-associated ancestry cluster.

The PCR used 60 Vbeta and 13 Jbeta primers. Original methodology: Counted up in a later analysis, unique TCR beta chains came to around 80 million, with 9.5 million to 13 million shared. TCRdb's table, derived via immunoSEQ multiplex PCR, lists solely in-frame clones and lacks some. The V and J calls and clone size come from that table; D and trimming were worked out from the DNA. The sample records roughly 150,000 clones, about three quarters being singletons. Germline values: CDR1 LNHDA, CDR2 SQIVND (reference sequence). Deletions cut 11 bases from V and 5 bases from J, with 22 bases between. The CDR3 has 15 amino acids. General study findings and limits: Using the classifier, cytomegalovirus status was reportedly diagnosed with high specificity and sensitivity. TCR association rates varied by HLA locus in a later analysis, with DRB1 highest and HLA-C lowest.

The clonotype was recovered from a woman aged 30 to 39 in good health and CMV-seronegative. The V gene is TRBV19, the J gene TRBJ1-5; D is perhaps TRBD1 (5 bases). The sample comprised PBMCs. CDR3 bases: TGTGCCTCTACGGGGGGGACGGGGTTTCATCAGCCCCAGCATTTT. Protein: CASTGGTGFHQPQHF.